This TCR beta chain was found in a study of blood T cell repertoires in COVID-19. As for the study in general: Nucleic acid was either cDNA or gDNA, and it came from T cells, B-cell-depleted T cells, or PBMCs.

This clone occurred once. Generated by immunoSEQ multiplex PCR, the TCRdb table keeps only in-frame clones and is missing some. The data show approximately 150,000 clones, about four fifths seen once. Germline V gene data show CDR1 as ENHRY and CDR2 as SYGVKD. V shed 6 bases and J shed 10 bases, with 10 bases lying between them. This CDR3 contains 12 residues. The J gene is TRBJ1-6, the V gene TRBV10-3; D remains ambiguous. The sequenced material came from peripheral blood. This clonotype originated in a man aged 70-80 years who had recovered from COVID-19. The CDR3 nucleotides read TGTGCCATCAGCCCCGAGGGCTCACCCCTCCACTTT. Its protein product is CAISPEGSPLHF.